Below are 28 T cell receptor beta chains sequenced from a single sample in a study of blood T cell repertoires in COVID-19. Assay used: immunoSEQ multiplex PCR; TCRdb lists only in-frame clones, some missing. The sample consists of 300,000 to 450,000 clones, about 90% of them appearing once. Sequenced: PBMCs or T cells enriched from blood (not recorded which). Every receptor here comes from a man younger than 45 who had recovered from COVID-19.

CDR3 bases: TGTGCCAGCAGTCCCGGACTAGCCATTTCCAATGAGCAGTTCTTC. Translated: CASSPGLAISNEQFF. The V and J genes are TRBV6-2 or TRBV6-3 and TRBJ2-1, with TRBD2 matching over 8 bases. Per germline, CDR1 MNHEY and CDR2 SVGEGT. The CDR3 sequence is 15 residues long. V trimming: 5 bases; J trimming: 6 bases; junction bases outside the gene matches: 9.

This clone was seen only a few times. V is TRBV10-3 and J is TRBJ1-6; D not resolved. V lost 4 bases, J lost 3 bases, and 13 bases lay in between. Per the germline V gene, CDR1 is ENHRY and CDR2 is SYGVKD. This CDR3 spans 16 amino acids. In DNA form, the CDR3 reads TGTGCCATCAGTGGGGAGGGCGATTTCTATAATTCACCCCTCCACTTT. It yields the protein CAISGEGDFYNSPLHF.

This chain joins TRBV9 and TRBJ2-7; 7 positions agree with TRBD1. The CDR3 length is 12 residues. V lost 3 bases, J lost 4 bases, and 1 base stayed unmatched. CDR1 and CDR2 (germline): SGDLS, YYNGEE. The CDR3 reads CASSDRGYEQYF. CDR3 nucleotide sequence: TGTGCCAGCAGCGACAGGGGATACGAGCAGTACTTC. Drawing the rest from reference TRBV9 and TRBJ2-7, the complete variable domain is DSGVTQTPKHLITATGQRVTLRCSPRSGDLSVYWYQQSLDQGLQFLIQYYNGEERAKGNILERFSAQQFPDLHSELNLSSLELGDSALYFCASSDRGYEQYFGPGTRLTVT.

This chain joins TRBV5-1 and TRBJ2-5; 8 nucleotides line up with TRBD2. This CDR3 region has 14 residues. Unmatched junction bases numbered 4, after V lost 4 bases and J lost 2 bases. Germline CDR1 SGHRS, CDR2 YFSETQ. The CDR3: CASSAGGHQETQYF. CDR3 DNA: TGCGCCAGCAGCGCGGGAGGACATCAAGAGACCCAGTACTTC. Full variable domain (missing parts from reference TRBV5-1 and TRBJ2-5): KAGVTQTPRYLIKTRGQQVTLSCSPISGHRSVSWYQQTPGQGLQFLFEYFSETQRNKGNFPGRFSGRQFSNSRSEMNVSTLELGDSALYLCASSAGGHQETQYFGPGTRLLVL.

The rearrangement uses TRBV30 and TRBJ1-6; TRBD1 is a possible D gene (6 bases). Looked up from germline, CDR1 is GTSNPN and CDR2 is SVGIG (reference sequence). This CDR3 has 14 residues. Trimming pared 4 bases from V and 4 bases from J, leaving 11 bases between. In DNA, the CDR3 is TGTGCCTGGACCGAGGGGGGGTATAATTCACCCCTCCACTTT. It codes for CAWTEGGYNSPLHF.

With regard to this clone: The same CDR3 is also encoded by other DNA sequences in this sample. This chain joins TRBV13 and TRBJ1-1; D uncertain. CDR3 length equals 13 residues. The germline V gene encodes CDR1 PRHDT and CDR2 FYEKMQ (reference sequence). Trimming pared 5 bases from V and 1 base from J, leaving 8 bases between. The CDR3 here is CASSRTGNTEAFF. The CDR3, as DNA: TGTGCCAGCAGCCGAACGGGGAACACTGAAGCTTTCTTT. Full variable domain (outside the CDR3, taken from reference TRBV13 and TRBJ1-1): AAGVIQSPRHLIKEKRETATLKCYPIPRHDTVYWYQQGPGQDPQFLISFYEKMQSDKGSIPDRFSAQQFSDYHSELNMSSLELGDSALYFCASSRTGNTEAFFGQGTRLTVV.

V and J are TRBV11-1 and TRBJ1-1, with 8 positions matching TRBD1. CDR3 size: 14 residues. The V gene end was trimmed by 3 bases and the J gene end by 3 bases; junction bases not matched to a gene: 3. The germline CDR1 and CDR2 sequences are SGHAT and FQDESV (reference sequence). CDR3 bases: TGTGCCAGCAGCTTTGGGACAGGTGACACTGAAGCTTTCTTT. This gives the protein CASSFGTGDTEAFF. The complete variable domain, with remaining parts taken from reference TRBV11-1 and TRBJ1-1, reads EAEVAQSPRYKITEKSQAVAFWCDPISGHATLYWYRQILGQGPELLVQFQDESVVDDSQLPKDRFSAERLKGVDSTLKIQPAELGDSAMYLCASSFGTGDTEAFFGQGTRLTVV.

The CDR3 DNA reads TGTGCCAGCAGCCTAACAACGACAGGGAAAAGGGCTAGCTACACCTTC. Its translation: CASSLTTTGKRASYTF. The gene calls are TRBV6-2 or TRBV6-3 and TRBJ1-2; TRBD1 agrees at 7 bases. Trimming removed 6 bases from V and 9 bases from J; junction bases left unmatched: 19. This CDR3 comprises 16 residues. Germline assignment: CDR1 MNHEY and CDR2 SVGEGT.

The CDR3 is CASSDRGSWNEKLFF. CDR3 DNA: TGTGCCAGCAGTGACAGGGGGTCATGGAATGAAAAACTGTTTTTT. The chain joins TRBV2 to TRBJ1-4; 7 bases fit TRBD1. Germline-derived CDR1 and CDR2 are SNHLY and FYNNEI. CDR3 size: 15 residues. V was clipped by 3 bases and J by 5 bases; unmatched bases: 6.

The chain couples TRBV27 to TRBJ2-7, with TRBD1 as a possible D gene (7 bases). There are 16 residues in the CDR3. CDR1 and CDR2 from the germline V gene are MNHEY and SMNVEV (reference sequence). The ends were cut back, 4 bases at V and 3 bases at J, with 19 bases in the middle. DNA of the CDR3: TGTGCCAGCAGTTCATATAGGGGGGACAGCGGCTACGAGCAGTACTTC. Encoded protein: CASSSYRGDSGYEQYF.

The chain employs TRBV6-5 and TRBJ2-7; a possible D gene is TRBD2 (6 bases). The CDR3 covers 12 residues. CDR1 is MNHEY, CDR2 SVGAGI, per germline. With 5 bases removed from V and 4 bases from J, the gap between germline ends came to 9 bases. For the CDR3, the DNA is TGTGCCAGCAGTACCGGGACTTACGAGCAGTACTTC. Translated, it gives CASSTGTYEQYF.

The chain employs TRBV19 and TRBJ2-3; 14 bases align to TRBD2. J gave up 2 bases and V 3 bases, and 7 bases lay outside the gene matches. CDR3 length: 18 residues. Germline assignment: CDR1 LNHDA and CDR2 SQIVND (reference sequence). CDR3 sequence: CASSINGLAGGVTDTQYF. The CDR3 DNA reads as TGTGCCAGTAGTATCAACGGACTAGCGGGGGGTGTCACAGATACGCAGTATTTT.

This chain connects TRBV15 to TRBJ2-3; possible D gene TRBD1, 6 bases. Germline CDR1 is LNHNV and CDR2 is YYDKDF (reference sequence). The length of the CDR3 is 17 residues. V lost 8 bases and J 2 bases, leaving 23 bases between the germline ends. The CDR3 nucleotides are TGTGCCACCGGTCCCGGGATAACCAGGGGCTCCACAGATACGCAGTATTTT. It specifies CATGPGITRGSTDTQYF.

The V gene is TRBV6-5, the J gene TRBJ2-5, with a possible D match to TRBD2 (7 bases). Germline V gene lookup returns CDR1 MNHEY and CDR2 SVGAGI. The CDR3 is 12 residues long. V shed 6 bases and J shed 5 bases, with 10 bases lying between them. CDR3: CASSGGPETQYF. The CDR3 DNA sequence: TGTGCCAGCAGCGGGGGGCCGGAGACCCAGTACTTC.

The chain is built from TRBV5-6 and TRBJ1-2, with TRBD1 matching over 9 bases. After removal of 3 bases from V and 2 bases from J, the junction contained 11 bases not matched to a gene. This CDR3 contains 17 residues. Per germline, CDR1 SGHDT and CDR2 YYEEEE. DNA of the CDR3: TGTGCCAGCAGCTCCCGGGACAGGGTTTCTGGAAACTATGGCTACACCTTC. Translated: CASSSRDRVSGNYGYTF.

This clone was seen once. V is TRBV4-1 and J is TRBJ1-1, with D unresolved. Germline loops: CDR1 MGHRA, CDR2 YSYEKL. The CDR3 length is 16 residues. Trimming shortened V by 1 base and J by 0 bases, and 12 bases separated the two germline ends. CDR3 nucleotide sequence: TGCGCCAGCAGCCAAGGTGGAGCGGGAGTGAACACTGAAGCTTTCTTT. This encodes CASSQGGAGVNTEAFF.

The CDR3 nucleotides are TGTGCCAGTAGCTGGACAGGGTTGTTAGATGAGCAGTTCTTC. It specifies CASSWTGLLDEQFF. This chain links TRBV19 with TRBJ2-1, with 8 bases aligning to TRBD1. Germline CDR1 LNHDA, CDR2 SQIVND (reference sequence). The CDR3 is made up of 14 amino acids. Germline trimming cut 6 bases from V and 8 bases from J; bases unmatched to any gene: 9.

This chain uses TRBV19 with TRBJ1-1, with 8 bases identical to TRBD1. CDR3 length equals 13 residues. Germline V gene sequence: CDR1 LNHDA, CDR2 SQIVND (reference sequence). V trimming: 7 bases; J trimming: 5 bases; junction bases outside the gene matches: 6. The CDR3 region has the DNA TGTGCCAGTAACCAAAGACAGGGGACTGAAGCTTTCTTT. This codes for CASNQRQGTEAFF.

This chain joins TRBV5-1 and TRBJ1-5; no reliable D call. The length of the CDR3 is 15 residues. Germline V gene sequence: CDR1 SGHRS, CDR2 YFSETQ. The V end lost 0 bases, the J end lost 4 bases, and 11 bases lay between the germline ends. CDR3 loop: CASSLAGSGNQPQHF. The CDR3 coding sequence is TGCGCCAGCAGCTTGGCAGGTAGTGGAAATCAGCCCCAGCATTTT. Drawing the rest from reference TRBV5-1 and TRBJ1-5, the complete variable domain is KAGVTQTPRYLIKTRGQQVTLSCSPISGHRSVSWYQQTPGQGLQFLFEYFSETQRNKGNFPGRFSGRQFSNSRSEMNVSTLELGDSALYLCASSLAGSGNQPQHFGDGTRLSIL.

This chain uses TRBV5-4 with TRBJ1-2; TRBD1 matches at 7 bases. CDR1 is SGHNT, CDR2 YYREEE, per germline (reference sequence). The V gene end was trimmed by 2 bases and the J gene end by 7 bases; junction bases not matched to a gene: 8. The length of the CDR3 is 14 residues. The CDR3 DNA follows: TGTGCCAGCAGCTTAGAGGGGGCGCCTGTTGGCTACACCTTC. It translates to CASSLEGAPVGYTF.

This clone appeared a few times. The chain joins TRBV4-2 to TRBJ2-7; no clear D gene. The germline V gene has CDR1 LGHNA and CDR2 YNFKEQ. Trimming removed 4 bases at V and 0 bases at J, with 10 bases between. This CDR3 comprises 14 residues. The chain's CDR3 is CASSLGGGSYEQYF. The CDR3 DNA sequence: TGTGCCAGCAGCCTCGGCGGCGGCTCCTACGAGCAGTACTTC.

The V call is TRBV19, the J call TRBJ2-3, with 9 bases that match TRBD1. This CDR3 has 14 amino acids. Germline V CDR1 and CDR2: LNHDA, SQIVND (reference sequence). J lost 5 bases, V lost 4 bases, and 4 bases had no gene match. CDR3 sequence reads: CASSRTGAVDTQYF. The CDR3 DNA is TGTGCCAGTAGTAGGACAGGGGCGGTAGATACGCAGTATTTT.

CDR3 sequence (DNA): TGCGCCAGCTCCGAGGGGGAGCGACCTTTGGATACGCAGTATTTT. Its translation is CASSEGERPLDTQYF. The chain has TRBV10-1 and TRBJ2-3, with D possibly matching TRBD1 (6 bases). V shed 8 bases and J shed 6 bases, with 21 bases lying between them. Germline loops: CDR1 WNHNN, CDR2 SYGVQD (reference sequence). The CDR3 is 15 amino acids.

The CDR3 DNA follows: TGTGCCAGCACCAGTGGTGTGCCCGGCTACACCTTC. It translates to CASTSGVPGYTF. V usage is TRBV13 and J usage is TRBJ1-2; D unclear. Germline V gives CDR1 PRHDT, CDR2 FYEKMQ (reference sequence). Deletions cut 7 bases from V and 8 bases from J, with 14 bases between. This CDR3 comprises 12 residues.

This chain uses TRBV5-4 with TRBJ1-1; 7 bases are shared with TRBD1. The CDR3 length is 15 residues. Germline CDR1 reads SGHNT; CDR2 reads YYREEE (reference sequence). Trimming took 1 base from V and 1 from J; bases not matched to a gene: 4. The CDR3 sequence: CASSLRGQANTEAFF. CDR3 nucleotide sequence: TGTGCCAGCAGCTTGAGAGGACAGGCGAACACTGAAGCTTTCTTT.

This rearrangement joins TRBV4-1 to TRBJ2-7; perhaps TRBD1 as D (5 bases). V lost 2 bases, J lost 1 base, and 12 bases lay in between. CDR1 MGHRA and CDR2 YSYEKL come from the germline V gene. The CDR3 contains 15 residues. The CDR3 region has the DNA TGCGCCAGCAGCCAACATCTCCAGGGATCCTACGAGCAGTACTTC. It is translated as CASSQHLQGSYEQYF.

J is TRBJ1-4 and V is TRBV30; D remains unclear. V was pared by 4 bases and J by 1 base, with 19 bases between. Germline values: CDR1 GTSNPN, CDR2 SVGIG (reference sequence). The CDR3 consists of 17 residues. Here the CDR3 DNA reads TGTGCCTGGATGCTAAAAGCCTGGGGAGTAACTAATGAAAAACTGTTTTTT. Amino acid sequence: CAWMLKAWGVTNEKLFF.

The chain links TRBV25-1 to TRBJ1-4; unclear D gene. The germline gives CDR1 MGHDK, CDR2 SYGVNS. The CDR3 has 15 residues. V was clipped by 3 bases and J by 8 bases, with 16 bases between them. CDR3 loop: CASSDLSRLEEKLFF. The DNA for the CDR3 is TGTGCCAGCAGTGATCTGAGCAGATTGGAGGAAAAACTGTTTTTT.